This T cell receptor beta chain emerged from a study of control samples from healthy donors and cancer patients. Clones were read by immunoSEQ multiplex PCR, and TCRdb kept only the in-frame ones, dropping some. The sample lists around 120,000 clones, roughly 91% occurring once. The CDR3 covers 14 residues. CDR1 is GTSNPN, CDR2 SVGIG, per germline (reference sequence). Between the trimmed V and J ends, which lost 2 bases and 1 base, there was a span of 10 bases. The genes are TRBV30 and TRBJ2-3; tentatively, D is TRBD1 or TRBD2 (5 bases each). Input material: blood. The receptor comes from a man in his forties in good health. The CDR3 DNA follows: TGTGCCTGGAGTTTGGGACCAGGCACAGATACGCAGTATTTT. Amino acid sequence: CAWSLGPGTDTQYF.